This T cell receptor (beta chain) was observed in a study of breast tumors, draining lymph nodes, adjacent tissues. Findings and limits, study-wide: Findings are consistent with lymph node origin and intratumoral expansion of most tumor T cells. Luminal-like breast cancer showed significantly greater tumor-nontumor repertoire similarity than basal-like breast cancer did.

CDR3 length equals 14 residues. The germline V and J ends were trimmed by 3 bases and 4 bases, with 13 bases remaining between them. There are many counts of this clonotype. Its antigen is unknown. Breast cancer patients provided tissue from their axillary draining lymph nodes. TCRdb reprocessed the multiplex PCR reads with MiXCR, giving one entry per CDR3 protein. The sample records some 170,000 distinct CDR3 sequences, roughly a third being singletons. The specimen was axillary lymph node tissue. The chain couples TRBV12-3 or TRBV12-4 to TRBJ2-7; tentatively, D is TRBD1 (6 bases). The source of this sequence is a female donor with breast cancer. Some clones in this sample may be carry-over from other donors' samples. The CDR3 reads CASSLGQGLYEQYF. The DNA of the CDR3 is TGTGCCAGCAGTTTGGGGCAGGGGCTGTACGAGCAGTACTTC.